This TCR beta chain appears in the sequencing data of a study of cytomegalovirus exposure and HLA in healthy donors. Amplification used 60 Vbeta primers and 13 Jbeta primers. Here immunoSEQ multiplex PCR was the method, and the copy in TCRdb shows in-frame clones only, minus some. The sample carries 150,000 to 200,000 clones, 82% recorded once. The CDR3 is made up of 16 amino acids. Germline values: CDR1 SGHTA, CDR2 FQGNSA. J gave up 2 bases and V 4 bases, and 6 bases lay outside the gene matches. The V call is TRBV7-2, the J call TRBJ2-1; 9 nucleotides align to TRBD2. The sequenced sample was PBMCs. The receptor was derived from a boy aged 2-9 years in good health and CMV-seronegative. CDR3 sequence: CASSSSSGATYNEQFF. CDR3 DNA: TGTGCCAGCAGCTCGTCTAGCGGGGCAACCTACAATGAGCAGTTCTTC.